The 5 T cell receptor beta chains reported below all come from one sample, sequenced in a study of molecular identifiers for immune sequencing clone quantification. One entry per CDR3 protein results from TCRdb running MiXCR on the PCR reads. The data hold around 460,000 distinct CDR3 sequences, with roughly 24% observed a single time. Sequenced material: naive CD8+ T cells from blood, with Jurkat cell RNA spiked in. The subset: FACS-sorted CD8+CD4-CCR7+CD45RA+ naive T cells. These receptors came from a human donor in good health. Some libraries in this study had Jurkat cell RNA spiked in.

As regards this clonotype: A read error is possible here, since a much larger clone lies one base away. V and J are TRBV7-9 and TRBJ2-3, with D possibly being TRBD1 (5 bases). Germline loops: CDR1 SEHNR, CDR2 FQNEAQ (reference sequence). This CDR3 spans 15 amino acids. The CDR3 here is CASSLKVRVADMQYF. The CDR3 DNA reads as TGTGCCAGCAGCCTAAAAGTCAGGGTGGCAGATATGCAGTATTTT.

This clonotype was observed a few times. V usage is TRBV21-1 and J usage is TRBJ2-4. TRBV21-1 is a pseudogene segment. This CDR3 comprises 13 residues. CDR3 in amino acids: CASSGNVKNIQYF. DNA for the CDR3: TGTGCCAGCAGCGGGAACGTCAAAAACATTCAGTACTTC.

This clonotype was seen at least ten times. This chain joins TRBV19 and TRBJ2-3; no definite D call. V lost 7 bases, J lost 4 bases, and 9 bases lay in between. CDR1 LNHDA and CDR2 SQIVND come from the germline V gene (reference sequence). This CDR3 has 12 amino acids. For the CDR3, the DNA is TGTGCCAGTATGGCGGTCGCAGATACGCAGTATTTT. Translating gives CASMAVADTQYF.

J is TRBJ2-7 and V is TRBV12-3 or TRBV12-4, with no clear D. With 0 bases removed from V and 7 bases from J, the gap between germline ends came to 7 bases. This CDR3 comprises 12 residues. The CDR3 protein is CASSLADREQYF. Written as DNA, the CDR3 is TGTGCCAGCAGTTTAGCGGATCGGGAGCAGTACTTC.

This rearrangement joins TRBV12-3 or TRBV12-4 to TRBJ1-1; D might be TRBD1 (5 bases). Trimming removed 5 bases at V and 0 bases at J, with 19 bases between. This CDR3 spans 17 amino acids. The CDR3 spells CASSRSFQGYMNTEAFF. In DNA form, the CDR3 reads TGTGCCAGCAGTAGAAGTTTTCAGGGTTACATGAACACTGAAGCTTTCTTT.